The source of this T cell receptor beta chain is a study of immune heterogeneity within non-small cell lung tumors. Study overall: There were a few squamous cell carcinomas, more than eight non-squamous carcinomas and 1 tumor not otherwise specified.

With regard to this clonotype: What it recognizes is unknown.

The template consisted of bulk tumor genomic DNA, with about 600 ng used per sample. During surgery, several far-apart biopsies were obtained from every primary tumor. Enrolled patients presented with newly diagnosed, previously untreated non-small cell lung cancer and underwent curative surgery. Each donor was a newly diagnosed non-small cell lung cancer patient undergoing surgery with curative intent. Broader study findings: The study found that local T-cell clonality correlated moderately but significantly with local tumor mutational burden (R roughly 0.36).

Using 32 V and 13 J primers, multiplex PCR amplified TCR beta CDR3. MiXCR was run by TCRdb on the multiplex PCR reads, yielding one entry per CDR3 protein. Of roughly 20,000 distinct CDR3 sequences in the sample, around 30% are singletons; the top ten hold roughly 4.4%. The sample taken for sequencing was lung tumor tissue. This clonotype originated in a man aged 35 to 55 with non-small cell lung cancer.

CDR3 in amino acids: CSARDGRRELFF. CDR3 sequence (DNA): TGCAGTGCTAGAGATGGGAGACGGGAGCTGTTTTTT. The rearrangement joins TRBV20-1 to TRBJ2-2, with a possible D match to TRBD2 (5 bases). The ends were cut back, 0 bases at V and 9 bases at J, with 8 bases in the middle. The CDR3 covers 12 residues. Germline lookup yields CDR1 DFQATT and CDR2 SNEGSKA (reference sequence).